This TCR beta chain was identified in a study of CD8 T cells in Susac syndrome. It was with random hexamers that 0.5 to 1 ug RNA was reverse transcribed. TCRdb re-derived calls from the immunoSEQ multiplex PCR reads in MiXCR, one entry per CDR3 protein. The table records 71,000 or so distinct CDR3 sequences, 85% to 95% of them present only once. The CDR3 is 14 residues long. V lost 4 bases and J lost 1, with 11 bases in between. The V gene's germline CDR1 is MNHEY and CDR2 SVGEGT. This clonotype has a single count. The rearrangement joins TRBV6-2 or TRBV6-3 to TRBJ2-7; D is perhaps TRBD2 (6 bases). Sequenced sample: CD4+ T cells from PBMCs. The receptor was isolated from a human donor with Susac syndrome. DNA for the CDR3: TGTGCCAGCAGTTTCTCCGGGACTTCCTACGAGCAGTACTTC. As protein: CASSFSGTSYEQYF.